A single sample is the source of the 22 T cell receptor beta chains below, sequenced in a study of CD8 T cells in Susac syndrome. When the RNA was reverse transcribed, random hexamers were used with an input of 0.5 to 1 ug. MiXCR, applied by TCRdb to the immunoSEQ multiplex PCR reads, yields one record per CDR3 protein. The sample lists 150,000 to 200,000 distinct CDR3 sequences, around 95% occurring once. Material: CD4+ T cells from PBMCs. The receptors originated from a human donor in good health.

The chain couples TRBV5-1 to TRBJ2-5, with D maybe TRBD1 (5 bases). The ends were cut back, 0 bases at V and 4 bases at J, with 13 bases in the middle. The germline gives CDR1 SGHRS, CDR2 YFSETQ. The CDR3 sequence is 15 residues long. The CDR3, as DNA: TGCGCCAGCAGCTTGGGATTCTCTCAGGGAGAGACCCAGTACTTC. Protein sequence: CASSLGFSQGETQYF.

CDR3 nucleotide sequence: TGTGCCAGTAGTATAGGCGGGCAAGAGACCCAGTACTTC. It translates to CASSIGGQETQYF. This chain connects TRBV19 to TRBJ2-5, with D perhaps TRBD2 (5 bases). The CDR3 consists of 13 residues. V lost 1 base and J 2 bases, leaving 5 bases between the germline ends. From germline, CDR1 is LNHDA and CDR2 SQIVND (reference sequence).

This clonotype was observed a handful of times. The chain joins TRBV30 to TRBJ1-1; maybe TRBD1 (5 bases). V lost 0 bases and J lost 6, with 11 bases in between. Germline CDR1 GTSNPN, CDR2 SVGIG (reference sequence). This CDR3 comprises 13 residues. The CDR3: CAWSVRSGAEAFF. The CDR3 nucleotides are TGTGCCTGGAGTGTAAGGTCGGGGGCTGAAGCTTTCTTT.

This chain uses TRBV19 with TRBJ2-6; perhaps TRBD1 as D (6 bases). This CDR3 region has 16 residues. V dropped 7 bases and J dropped 0 bases, with 13 bases sitting between them. Germline values: CDR1 LNHDA, CDR2 SQIVND (reference sequence). The CDR3 reads CASMGTSNSGANVLTF. The CDR3 nucleotides are TGTGCCAGTATGGGGACAAGTAACTCTGGGGCCAACGTCCTGACTTTC.

V usage is TRBV15 and J usage is TRBJ2-2; D assignment may be TRBD1 or TRBD2 (5 bases each). The V end lost 4 bases, the J end lost 7 bases, and 16 bases lay between the germline ends. Looked up from germline, CDR1 is LNHNV and CDR2 is YYDKDF (reference sequence). This CDR3 comprises 15 residues. The CDR3 region is CATSTPRGDHGELFF. CDR3 DNA: TGTGCCACCAGCACCCCACGAGGGGACCACGGGGAGCTGTTTTTT. Using reference TRBV15 and TRBJ2-2 for the parts outside the CDR3, the full variable domain is DAMVIQNPRYQVTQFGKPVTLSCSQTLNHNVMYWYQQKSSQAPKLLFHYYDKDFNNEADTPDNFQSRRPNTSFCFLDIRSPGLGDTAMYLCATSTPRGDHGELFFGEGSRLTVL.

This rearrangement joins TRBV29-1 to TRBJ2-2; 8 positions agree with TRBD1. CDR1 is SQVTM and CDR2 is ANQGSEA in the germline V gene. There are 15 residues in the CDR3. Trimming at V came to 5 bases and at J to 1 base, leaving 6 bases not matched to a gene. CDR3 sequence (DNA): TGCAGCGTTCGGCCCGGGACAGGGAACACCGGGGAGCTGTTTTTT. Protein product: CSVRPGTGNTGELFF.

The chain links TRBV3-1 to TRBJ2-3; possibly TRBD2 for D (5 bases). Germline lookup yields CDR1 LGHDT and CDR2 YNNKEL (reference sequence). With 0 bases removed from V and 3 bases from J, the gap between germline ends came to 16 bases. The CDR3 runs 17 residues. CDR3 DNA: TGTGCCAGCAGCCAAGAACGATCAGCGGAGGTGACAGATACGCAGTATTTT. Translation gives CASSQERSAEVTDTQYF.

This clonotype was picked up a small number of times. The chain combines TRBV6-6 with TRBJ2-2; no clear D gene. The CDR3 runs 11 residues. The V gene lost 3 bases and the J gene lost 6 bases, with 2 bases spanning the gap. Germline V lookup: CDR1 MNHNY, CDR2 SVGAGI (reference sequence). CDR3 sequence: CASSYPGELFF. The DNA for the CDR3 is TGTGCCAGCAGTTATCCCGGGGAGCTGTTTTTT.

The chain has TRBV3-1 and TRBJ2-1, with 10 bases aligning to TRBD2. In germline, CDR1 is LGHDT, CDR2 YNNKEL (reference sequence). The CDR3 runs 15 residues. V dropped 4 bases and J dropped 6; count of bases not matched to a gene: 6. The CDR3 DNA reads TGTGCCAGCAGCCCTCGGACTAGCGGTCTCAATGAGCAGTTCTTC. Encoded protein: CASSPRTSGLNEQFF.

V usage is TRBV29-1 and J usage is TRBJ2-3; 7 nucleotides line up with TRBD1. The CDR3 consists of 15 residues. Germline V lookup: CDR1 SQVTM, CDR2 ANQGSEA. With V trimmed by 4 bases and J by 0 bases, 7 bases remained unmatched. The CDR3 DNA reads as TGCAGCGTTGTGGGGACAGCGAGAAGCACAGATACGCAGTATTTT. The encoded protein is CSVVGTARSTDTQYF.

As for this clonotype: It is unclear where the CDR3 begins or ends on the DNA, so no DNA is shown, and the CDR3 is as TCRdb lists it. The rearrangement uses TRBV7-6 and TRBJ2-4; the D call of TRBD1 is as the table states it, not checked on the DNA. The CDR3 numbers 14 amino acids, ends counted. CDR1 and CDR2 (germline): SGHVS, FNYEAQ. CDR3 amino acids: CASSGVGGGAFLYF.

V usage is TRBV3-1 and J usage is TRBJ1-1, with D unresolved. Deletions cut 8 bases from V and 5 bases from J, with 18 bases between. The CDR3 runs to 14 residues. Germline assignment: CDR1 LGHDT and CDR2 YNNKEL (reference sequence). For the CDR3, the DNA is TGTGCCAGCCAGCTGAGCTCCTCCCGGACTGAAGCTTTCTTT. As protein: CASQLSSSRTEAFF.

Many counts were recorded for this clonotype. An end of the junction does not agree with germline; a read error may underlie this. The chain uses TRBV5-1 and TRBJ2-7; possibly TRBD2 for D (5 bases). There are 12 residues in the CDR3. CDR1 and CDR2 from the germline V gene are SGHRS and YFSETQ. The CDR3 region is CASSLGGYEQYF. DNA for the CDR3: TGTGCCAGCAGCTTAGGAGGCTACGAGCAGTACTTC.

The rearrangement joins TRBV3-1 to TRBJ1-1; D uncertain. Trimming removed 2 bases at V and 5 bases at J, with 3 bases between. The CDR3 sequence is 11 residues long. Germline V CDR1 and CDR2: LGHDT, YNNKEL (reference sequence). The CDR3 DNA follows: TGTGCCAGCAGCCAATATACTGAAGCTTTCTTT. This encodes CASSQYTEAFF.

The chain links TRBV2 to TRBJ1-1; D is possibly TRBD1 (5 bases). This CDR3 is 14 amino acids long. Germline CDR1 SNHLY, CDR2 FYNNEI. V was cut by 6 bases and J by 2 bases, with 13 bases left in between. CDR3 sequence (DNA): TGTGCCAGCAGCGAAACAGGAGTCAACACTGAAGCTTTCTTT. Protein: CASSETGVNTEAFF.

The chain employs TRBV6-2 or TRBV6-3 and TRBJ1-5; TRBD1 might be the D (5 bases). CDR1 and CDR2 from the germline V gene are MNHEY and SVGEGT. V was pared by 2 bases and J by 6 bases, with 14 bases between. This CDR3 spans 15 amino acids. The CDR3 DNA follows: TGTGCCAGCAGTTACGGGGGTGGGGGGAGTCAGCCCCAGCATTTT. It encodes CASSYGGGGSQPQHF.

This sequence joins TRBV19 and TRBJ1-2; D is uncertain. The CDR3 totals 12 residues. CDR1 and CDR2 from the germline V gene are LNHDA and SQIVND (reference sequence). Trimming shortened V by 5 bases and J by 7 bases, and 11 bases separated the two germline ends. The CDR3 bases are TGTGCCAGTAGTGAGTGGGAGGCTGGCTACACCTTC. Amino acids: CASSEWEAGYTF.

The J gene is TRBJ1-6, the V gene TRBV7-4, with D maybe TRBD1 (5 bases). This CDR3 comprises 17 residues. Germline V lookup: CDR1 SGHVT, CDR2 SQSDAQ. Trimming left V 3 bases short and J 6 bases short, with 18 bases between. The chain's CDR3 is CASSFGTSSRINSPLHF. CDR3 in DNA: TGTGCCAGCAGCTTTGGGACTTCAAGCCGGATTAATTCACCCCTCCACTTT.

The chain joins TRBV2 to TRBJ1-3; D unresolved. CDR3 length: 11 residues. The germline V and J ends were trimmed by 10 bases and 0 bases, with 4 bases remaining between them. Germline V gene data show CDR1 as SNHLY and CDR2 as FYNNEI. The CDR3 loop reads CATRSGNTIYF. CDR3 sequence (DNA): TGTGCCACCCGCTCTGGAAACACCATATATTTT.

The V gene is TRBV20-1, the J gene TRBJ2-1; D might be TRBD1 (5 bases). The CDR3 covers 12 residues. V lost 5 bases to trimming and J lost 8 bases, with 13 bases between them. The germline V gene encodes CDR1 DFQATT and CDR2 SNEGSKA (reference sequence). Here the CDR3 reads CSAPSDSDEQFF. In nucleotides, the CDR3 is TGCAGTGCTCCAAGCGACAGCGATGAGCAGTTCTTC.

The chain couples TRBV7-8 to TRBJ2-2; 15 bases fit TRBD2. V gave up 1 base and J gave up 0 bases; unmatched junction bases: 3. This CDR3 has 19 amino acids. Germline V gene data show CDR1 as SGHVS and CDR2 as FQNEAQ. CDR3 sequence reads: CASSLGGLAGGPNTGELFF. The CDR3 DNA follows: TGTGCCAGCAGCTTAGGGGGACTAGCGGGGGGTCCGAACACCGGGGAGCTGTTTTTT. Looking up the rest from reference TRBV7-8 and TRBJ2-2 gives the full variable domain: GAGVSQSPRYKVAKRGQDVALRCDPISGHVSLFWYQQALGQGPEFLTYFQNEAQLDKSGLPSDRFFAERPEGSVSTLKIQRTQQEDSAVYLCASSLGGLAGGPNTGELFFGEGSRLTVL.

V and J are TRBV6-5 and TRBJ1-1, with D tentatively TRBD1 (5 bases). The V gene lost 5 bases and the J gene lost 5 bases, with 12 bases spanning the gap. The CDR3 is made up of 13 amino acids. Germline V gene data show CDR1 as MNHEY and CDR2 as SVGAGI. CDR3 amino acids: CASSPPGATEAFF. The CDR3 DNA reads as TGTGCCAGCAGTCCCCCCGGGGCTACTGAAGCTTTCTTT.